This T cell receptor beta chain appears in the sequencing data of a study of cytomegalovirus exposure and HLA in healthy donors. Study context: The 95 to 150 validation repertoires used the same platform as the 666 first-cohort repertoires, a later analysis reported.

Profiled with immunoSEQ multiplex PCR; TCRdb holds only in-frame clones, not every one. The sample includes over 150,000 clones, 96% of them seen just once. CDR1 SGHAT and CDR2 FQNNGV come from the germline V gene. Unmatched junction bases numbered 16, after V lost 5 bases and J lost 4 bases. The CDR3 has 19 amino acids. The chain has TRBV11-2 and TRBJ2-3, with 12 bases lining up with TRBD2. The origin of this receptor is a woman between 18 and 29 years old in good health and CMV-seronegative. The sample comprised PBMCs. CDR3 sequence: CASSPPLAGGLISADTQYF. The CDR3 DNA is TGTGCCAGCAGCCCCCCGCTAGCGGGGGGGCTTATCAGCGCAGATACGCAGTATTTT.